This passage covers 12 T cell receptor beta chains from one sample sequenced in a study of shared clonotypes between healthy human individuals. The repertoire was sequenced with immunoSEQ multiplex PCR; TCRdb's copy has only in-frame clones and lacks some. The data hold some 500,000 clones, with roughly 95% observed a single time. The sequenced sample consisted of naive CD4+ T cells sorted from blood. The sample's subset: CD45RA+ positively selected. These receptors all stem from a woman between 25 and 40 years old in good health.

The chain has TRBV21-1 and TRBJ2-2. TRBV21-1 is tagged as a pseudogene. The CDR3 is 18 amino acids. The CDR3 protein is CASTYFSRGEVSAGELFF. The DNA of the CDR3 is TGTGCCAGCACTTACTTCTCAAGGGGGGAAGTGAGCGCCGGGGAGCTGTTTTTT.

Worth noting for this clone: Sequence at one end of the junction differs from germline and may be a read error. The chain combines TRBV20-1 with TRBJ1-1; D is possibly TRBD1 (6 bases). This CDR3 has 8 residues. Germline loops: CDR1 DFQATT, CDR2 SNEGSKA (reference sequence). Written as DNA, the CDR3 is TGCAGTGCCAACAGGGTTATCTTT. As protein: CSANRVIF.

V usage is TRBV6-1 and J usage is TRBJ2-7; TRBD1 matches at 11 bases. The ends lost 8 bases at V and 3 bases at J; junction bases unmatched: 6. CDR3 length: 14 amino acids. From germline, CDR1 is MNHNS and CDR2 SASEGT. The CDR3 bases are TGTGCCAGCGCCACGGGACAGGGGGTCTACGAGCAGTACTTC. Translation: CASATGQGVYEQYF.

The V call is TRBV2, the J call TRBJ1-3; weak D call: TRBD1 (6 bases). This CDR3 is built from 15 residues. Between the trimmed V and J ends, which lost 5 bases and 0 bases, there was a span of 11 bases. The V gene's germline CDR1 is SNHLY and CDR2 FYNNEI. The CDR3 DNA reads as TGTGCCAGCAGTACTTACAGGGTCTCTGGAAACACCATATATTTT. Encoded protein: CASSTYRVSGNTIYF.

This chain uses TRBV9 with TRBJ1-1; tentative D call: TRBD1 (6 bases). Germline-derived CDR1 and CDR2 are SGDLS and YYNGEE. V shed 4 bases and J shed 0 bases, with 13 bases lying between them. The CDR3 sequence is 15 residues long. The CDR3 sequence is CASSSGGGLNTEAFF. The CDR3 coding sequence is TGTGCCAGCAGCTCCGGAGGGGGATTGAACACTGAAGCTTTCTTT.

This rearrangement joins TRBV2 to TRBJ2-5, with 8 bases matching TRBD2. J lost 2 bases, V lost 4 bases, and 3 bases had no gene match. The CDR3 spans 14 residues. The germline V gene has CDR1 SNHLY and CDR2 FYNNEI. CDR3 protein: CASSVLAEQETQYF. The CDR3 region has the DNA TGTGCCAGCAGTGTACTAGCGGAACAAGAGACCCAGTACTTC.

This rearrangement joins TRBV5-1 to TRBJ1-2; tentative D call: TRBD1 (5 bases). Germline CDR1 and CDR2: SGHRS and YFSETQ. There are 15 residues in the CDR3. The V and J ends lost 0 bases and 4 bases respectively, with 13 bases between them. For the CDR3, the DNA is TGCGCCAGCAGCTTGGAAAGGGGTGCTAGCTATGGCTACACCTTC. Protein sequence: CASSLERGASYGYTF.

The chain links TRBV7-6 to TRBJ2-5; 9 positions match TRBD1. Trimming took 5 bases from V and 2 from J; bases not matched to a gene: 6. The CDR3 extends over 15 amino acids. CDR1 SGHVS and CDR2 FNYEAQ come from the germline V gene. CDR3 sequence: CASSQDRGKQETQYF. The CDR3 region has the DNA TGTGCCAGCAGCCAGGACAGGGGAAAACAAGAGACCCAGTACTTC.

This rearrangement joins TRBV5-4 to TRBJ2-7, with 8 bases matching TRBD2. The CDR3 contains 18 residues. Looked up from germline, CDR1 is SGHNT and CDR2 is YYREEE (reference sequence). The ends lost 3 bases at V and 2 bases at J; junction bases unmatched: 16. As DNA, the CDR3 is TGTGCCAGCAGCTCCGGAGGGGCCGGGACTAGGACAACCTACGAGCAGTACTTC. This encodes CASSSGGAGTRTTYEQYF.

The CDR3 bases are TGTGCCAGCAGTGAAACTCTGACGGGAACCGGGGAGCTGTTTTTT. Translated: CASSETLTGTGELFF. The V and J genes are TRBV2 and TRBJ2-2, with a weak D call TRBD2 (5 bases). The CDR3 contains 15 residues. Germline assignment: CDR1 SNHLY and CDR2 FYNNEI. V was cut by 2 bases and J by 5 bases, with 12 bases left in between.

This chain joins TRBV2 and TRBJ2-2; TRBD1 agrees at 7 bases. This CDR3 has 14 residues. CDR1 and CDR2 (germline): SNHLY, FYNNEI. The V gene end was trimmed by 6 bases and the J gene end by 2 bases; junction bases not matched to a gene: 3. The CDR3 sequence: CASRRQGNTGELFF. The CDR3 nucleotides read TGTGCCAGCAGACGACAGGGTAACACCGGGGAGCTGTTTTTT.

The chain has TRBV7-2 and TRBJ1-4; D gene uncertain. Germline CDR1 and CDR2: SGHTA and FQGNSA. This CDR3 contains 14 residues. V lost 4 bases and J lost 7, with 13 bases in between. The CDR3 loop reads CASSSTTRGEKLFF. The CDR3 DNA sequence: TGTGCCAGCAGCTCGACTACCCGGGGTGAAAAACTGTTTTTT.